This T cell receptor (beta chain) was profiled in a study of cytomegalovirus exposure and HLA in healthy donors. Study findings and constraints: High specificity and sensitivity for cytomegalovirus status were reported for the classifier. TCR beta sequences reportedly predicted the HLA-A and HLA-B alleles of most subjects accurately.

The CDR3 loop spans 12 amino acids. Deletions cut 8 bases from V and 0 bases from J, with 4 bases between. CDR1 and CDR2 (germline): SGHVS, FQNEAQ. To note about this clone: Antigen specificity is unknown.

PCR involved 60 Vbeta and 13 Jbeta primers. Here immunoSEQ multiplex PCR was the method, and the copy in TCRdb shows in-frame clones only, minus some. The repertoire holds 100,000 to 140,000 clones, 74% seen once, with around 15% in the top ten. This clonotype originated in a woman aged 40-49 years in good health and CMV-seropositive. Sequencing was carried out using PBMCs. The V gene is TRBV7-8, the J gene TRBJ2-2; D gene ambiguous. CDR3 bases: TGTGCCAGCCGGTCGAACACCGGGGAGCTGTTTTTT. This translates into CASRSNTGELFF.